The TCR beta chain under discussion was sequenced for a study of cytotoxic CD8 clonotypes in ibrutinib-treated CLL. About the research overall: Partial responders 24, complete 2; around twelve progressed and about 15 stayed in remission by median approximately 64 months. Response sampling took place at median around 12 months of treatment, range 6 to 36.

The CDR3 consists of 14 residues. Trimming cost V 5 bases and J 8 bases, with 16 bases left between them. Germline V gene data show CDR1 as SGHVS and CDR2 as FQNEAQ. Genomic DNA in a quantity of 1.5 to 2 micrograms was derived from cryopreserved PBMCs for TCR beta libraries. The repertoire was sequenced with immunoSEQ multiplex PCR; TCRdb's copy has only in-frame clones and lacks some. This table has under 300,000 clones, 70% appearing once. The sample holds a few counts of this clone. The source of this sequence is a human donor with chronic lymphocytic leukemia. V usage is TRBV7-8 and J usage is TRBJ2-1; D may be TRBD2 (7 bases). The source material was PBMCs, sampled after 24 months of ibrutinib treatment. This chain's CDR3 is CASSPLGGRDEQFF. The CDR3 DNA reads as TGTGCCAGCAGCCCGCTCGGGGGGCGGGATGAGCAGTTCTTC.